The clone carrying this TCR beta chain was observed once. The antigen is unknown. The CDR3 carries no conserved terminal phenylalanine or tryptophan, so it likely arises from a read error. CDR3 length: 15 amino acids. In germline, CDR1 is SGHAT, CDR2 FQDESV (reference sequence). V lost 1 base, J lost 9 bases, and 12 bases stayed unmatched. The data derive from a study of tumor-infiltrating lymphocytes in primary liver carcinoma. Whole-study findings and limits: There was no comparison of CD4+ and CD8+ repertoires, as samples were bulk unsorted.

From around 500 ng of total RNA, TCR beta-specific cDNA was reverse-transcribed using a constant-region primer. Three rounds of nested multiplex PCR with slightly modified ARM-PCR produced TCR beta libraries. Primers for the first two PCR rounds were TRBV1-TRBV30 forward primers and a C-beta reverse primer (roughly 10 cycles per round). MiXCR, applied by TCRdb to the multiplex PCR reads, yields one record per CDR3 protein. The table includes fewer than 400,000 distinct CDR3 sequences, approximately 65% detected once. The study extracted blood RNA from unsorted whole blood and also extracted germline DNA.

The clonotype originates from a man in his forties or fifties with primary liver carcinoma and hepatitis B virus infection. Sequenced input: peripheral blood. The chain links TRBV11-1 to TRBJ2-7; 7 nucleotides agree with TRBD2. CDR3 sequence (DNA): TGTGCCAGCAGCTTAGAGGTTTCAGGTTCGGGAGGGCAGTACTCC. Residues: CASSLEVSGSGGQYS.